This T cell receptor beta chain is from a study of cytomegalovirus exposure and HLA in healthy donors. Study information: Around 85 million unique TCR sequences came from HLA-typed donors in an early release.

Germline trimming cut 3 bases from V and 3 bases from J; bases unmatched to any gene: 1. Germline V gives CDR1 MRHNA, CDR2 SNTAGT. The CDR3 covers 15 residues. With 60 Vbeta and 13 Jbeta primers, the PCR was carried out. Generated by immunoSEQ multiplex PCR, the TCRdb table keeps only in-frame clones and is missing some. The sample shows about 130,000 clones, about 78% of them seen only once. Study findings and constraints: Cytomegalovirus-associated TCR beta chains were listed, numbering 150 to 200. Follow-up analysis later connected one missense variant in DCLRE1C with trimming of TCR beta V- and J-genes. Productive rates of about 87% or about 30% were seen for most TCR beta V segments in an earlier analysis.

Note on this clone: Its antigen is undetermined.

V is TRBV6-4 and J is TRBJ2-1; TRBD2 matches at 11 bases. Sequencing was carried out using PBMCs. This receptor was identified in a female donor in good health and CMV-seronegative. The CDR3 DNA reads as TGTGCCAGCAGTGAAGGGACTAGCGGCTACAATGAGCAGTTCTTC. Its translation: CASSEGTSGYNEQFF.